The 14 T cell receptor beta chains reported below all come from one sample, sequenced in a study of T cell responses to AZD1222 COVID-19 vaccine. The assay was immunoSEQ multiplex PCR, and TCRdb's table has in-frame clones only and misses some. Of roughly 29,000 clones detected, about 93% appear once; the ten largest clones hold over 7.5%. The source was peripheral blood, collected on day 0 of AZD1222 vaccination. The receptors were gathered from an adult in good health.

This clone was seen once. This rearrangement joins TRBV23-1 to TRBJ2-5; maybe TRBD1 (6 bases). TRBV23-1 counts as an open reading frame of uncertain function. Deletions cut 10 bases from V and 2 bases from J, with 11 bases between. The CDR3 is 12 amino acids. CDR3 in amino acids: CAISTGQETQYF. Here the CDR3 DNA reads TGCGCCATATCAACAGGGCAAGAGACCCAGTACTTC.

V and J are TRBV18 and TRBJ1-2; a possible D gene is TRBD1 (6 bases). Germline-derived CDR1 and CDR2 are KGHSH and LQKENI. The CDR3 is made up of 16 amino acids. The V gene lost 4 bases and the J gene lost 2 bases, with 17 bases spanning the gap. CDR3 sequence (DNA): TGTGCCAGCTCACTGACCCTGGACAGACCCAACTATGGCTACACCTTC. Its translation is CASSLTLDRPNYGYTF.

This chain joins TRBV7-8 and TRBJ2-2; possibly TRBD1 for D (6 bases). The CDR3 length is 17 residues. Germline V gives CDR1 SGHVS, CDR2 FQNEAQ. V was pared by 5 bases and J by 2 bases, with 18 bases between. CDR3 in amino acids: CASSATWAGDNTGELFF. For the CDR3, the DNA is TGTGCCAGCAGCGCAACATGGGCAGGGGACAACACCGGGGAGCTGTTTTTT.

J is TRBJ2-1 and V is TRBV7-8, with D possibly TRBD1 on 6 matching bases. The CDR3 is 16 amino acids. V gave up 7 bases and J gave up 6 bases, with 22 bases separating them. Germline-derived CDR1 and CDR2 are SGHVS and FQNEAQ. CDR3 nucleotides: TGTGCCAGCACCAAAAACAGGGAAGGGATATCCAATGAGCAGTTCTTC. This gives the protein CASTKNREGISNEQFF. The variable domain in full, with the rest retrieved from reference TRBV7-8 and TRBJ2-1, is GAGVSQSPRYKVAKRGQDVALRCDPISGHVSLFWYQQALGQGPEFLTYFQNEAQLDKSGLPSDRFFAERPEGSVSTLKIQRTQQEDSAVYLCASTKNREGISNEQFFGPGTRLTVL.

This chain joins TRBV24-1 and TRBJ2-5, with 7 bases lining up with TRBD1. Losses at the gene ends were 4 bases for V and 5 bases for J; bases not matched to a gene: 12. Germline values: CDR1 KGHDR, CDR2 SFDVKD. The length of the CDR3 is 16 residues. The CDR3 here is CATSDLGRQGLETQYF. The CDR3 bases are TGTGCCACCAGTGACCTAGGGCGACAGGGTTTGGAGACCCAGTACTTC.

The V and J genes are TRBV5-5 and TRBJ2-7; TRBD2 might be the D (7 bases). The CDR3 length is 14 residues. Trimming cost V 2 bases and J 2 bases, with 11 bases left between them. CDR1 and CDR2 (germline): SGHKS, YYEKEE (reference sequence). This CDR3 is CASSFWGGTYEQYF. For the CDR3, the DNA is TGTGCCAGCAGCTTTTGGGGGGGCACCTACGAGCAGTACTTC.

The chain carries TRBV10-3 and TRBJ2-7, with 8 nucleotides matching TRBD1. Looked up from germline, CDR1 is ENHRY and CDR2 is SYGVKD. The length of the CDR3 is 15 residues. The J segment lost 0 bases and the V segment lost 4 bases, leaving 5 bases of the junction unmatched. CDR3 protein: CAISASTGDSYEQYF. CDR3 DNA: TGTGCCATCAGTGCCTCGACAGGGGACTCCTACGAGCAGTACTTC.

This chain uses TRBV3-1 (or the pseudogene TRBV3-2) with TRBJ2-3, with D perhaps matching TRBD2 (5 bases). The CDR3 runs 12 residues. Trimming pared 4 bases from V and 6 bases from J, leaving 8 bases between. CDR1 is LGHDT and CDR2 is YNNKEL in the germline V gene (reference sequence). The CDR3 loop is CASSPDYDTQYF. CDR3 nucleotides: TGTGCCAGCAGCCCCGACTACGATACGCAGTATTTT.

J is TRBJ1-5 and V is TRBV28, with D unclear. CDR3 size: 15 residues. The germline V gene encodes CDR1 MDHEN and CDR2 SYDVKM. V was pared by 2 bases and J by 7 bases, with 15 bases between. CDR3 sequence (DNA): TGTGCCAGCAGTTTACCGGTGGAGTTCCGCCAGCCCCAGCATTTT. Residues: CASSLPVEFRQPQHF.

The CDR3 loop reads CASSQRWLPEAFF. CDR3 nucleotides: TGTGCCAGCAGCCAGAGATGGTTACCTGAAGCTTTCTTT. The V and J genes are TRBV14 and TRBJ1-1; D not certain. Germline-derived CDR1 and CDR2 are SGHDN and FVKESK. The length of the CDR3 is 13 residues. Trimming shortened V by 3 bases and J by 6 bases, and 11 bases separated the two germline ends.

J is TRBJ2-7 and V is TRBV5-4; 8 bases fit TRBD2. The junction had 7 bases not matched to a gene; V was cut back by 0 bases and J by 5 bases. This CDR3 is 15 amino acids long. Germline loops: CDR1 SGHNT, CDR2 YYREEE (reference sequence). CDR3 DNA: TGTGCCAGCAGCTTGGGCGGGAGGATTTCCGACGAGCAGTACTTC. Translated, it gives CASSLGGRISDEQYF.

The rearrangement joins TRBV20-1 to TRBJ2-7; the D call may be TRBD1 or TRBD2 (5 bases each). CDR3 size: 15 residues. Trimming took off 3 bases at V and 3 bases at J, with 18 bases between the two ends. From germline, CDR1 is DFQATT and CDR2 SNEGSKA (reference sequence). This CDR3 reads CSASVGTAGDYEQYF. As DNA, the CDR3 is TGCAGTGCTAGTGTAGGGACCGCTGGGGACTACGAGCAGTACTTC.

In this sample, this clone turned up once. The chain has TRBV2 and TRBJ1-6; D is ambiguous. The CDR3 runs 16 residues. Germline CDR1 is SNHLY and CDR2 is FYNNEI. V was pared by 2 bases and J by 8 bases, with 16 bases between. The CDR3, as DNA: TGTGCCAGCAGTGAAAAGGGCAGGAGGGCTTATTCACCCCTCCACTTT. Encoded protein: CASSEKGRRAYSPLHF.

CDR3 nucleotides: TGTGCCACCAGCAGCCCTCCCGGGTGGAATGAGCAGTTCTTC. It yields the protein CATSSPPGWNEQFF. The gene calls are TRBV15 and TRBJ2-1; D gene uncertain. Germline CDR1 and CDR2: LNHNV and YYDKDF (reference sequence). V lost 3 bases and J 7 bases, leaving 13 bases between the germline ends. This CDR3 region has 14 residues.